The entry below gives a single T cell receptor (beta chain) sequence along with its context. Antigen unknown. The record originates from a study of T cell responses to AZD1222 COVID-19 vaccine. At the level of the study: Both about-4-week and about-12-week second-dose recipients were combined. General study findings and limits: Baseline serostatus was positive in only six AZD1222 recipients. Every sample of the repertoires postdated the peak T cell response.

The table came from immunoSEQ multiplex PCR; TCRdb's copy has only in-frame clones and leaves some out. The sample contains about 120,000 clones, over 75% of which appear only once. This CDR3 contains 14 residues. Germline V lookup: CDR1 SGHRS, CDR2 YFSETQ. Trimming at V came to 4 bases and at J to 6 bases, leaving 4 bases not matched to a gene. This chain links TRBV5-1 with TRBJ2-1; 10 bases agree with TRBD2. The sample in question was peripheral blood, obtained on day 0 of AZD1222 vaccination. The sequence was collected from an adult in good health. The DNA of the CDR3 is TGCGCCAGCAGCGGGCTAGCGGGAGCCAATGAGCAGTTCTTC. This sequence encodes CASSGLAGANEQFF.